This T cell receptor beta chain was obtained from a study of blood T cell repertoires in COVID-19. Looking at the study overall: Sites in the United States, Italy and Spain provided acute and convalescent COVID-19 samples.

The Seattle patients, enrolled during active infection, were followed longitudinally. Germline V gene lookup returns CDR1 SQVTM and CDR2 ANQGSEA. The V segment lost 5 bases and the J segment 0 bases; nucleotides outside the gene matches: 7. This CDR3 spans 15 amino acids. Source study methods: Amplification with reference gene primers provided the estimates of nucleated cell counts. Sequencing was performed with immunoSEQ multiplex PCR; in TCRdb, only in-frame clones are kept and a portion is missing. From that table come the V and J calls and clone size; the DNA was used to work out D and trimming. Of some 360,000 clones listed, roughly 89% were seen once; the top ten hold roughly 3.9%.

This chain links TRBV29-1 with TRBJ2-1, with 7 bases lining up with TRBD1. Sequencing used peripheral blood. The source is a woman aged 55-70 years with COVID-19, enrolled during active disease. CDR3 in DNA: TGCAGCGTTAAGGGGGCGGCGAACTCCTACAATGAGCAGTTCTTC. This translates into CSVKGAANSYNEQFF.